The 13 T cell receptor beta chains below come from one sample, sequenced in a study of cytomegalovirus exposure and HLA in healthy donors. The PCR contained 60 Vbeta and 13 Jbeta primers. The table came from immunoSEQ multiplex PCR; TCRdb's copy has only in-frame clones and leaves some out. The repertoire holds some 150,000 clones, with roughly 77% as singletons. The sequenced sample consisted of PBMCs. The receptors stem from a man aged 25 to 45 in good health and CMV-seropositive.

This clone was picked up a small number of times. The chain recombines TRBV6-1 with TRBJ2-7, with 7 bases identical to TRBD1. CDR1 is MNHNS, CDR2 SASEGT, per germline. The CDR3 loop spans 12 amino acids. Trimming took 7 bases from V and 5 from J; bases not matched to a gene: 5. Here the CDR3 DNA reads TGTGCCAGCACCGGACAGGCGGACGAGCAGTACTTC. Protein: CASTGQADEQYF.

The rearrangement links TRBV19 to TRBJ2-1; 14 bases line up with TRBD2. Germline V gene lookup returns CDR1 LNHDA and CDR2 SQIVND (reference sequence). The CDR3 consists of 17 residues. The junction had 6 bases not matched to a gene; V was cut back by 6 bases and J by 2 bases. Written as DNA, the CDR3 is TGTGCCAGTAGACGCGGGACTAGCGGGGGCCCCTACAATGAGCAGTTCTTC. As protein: CASRRGTSGGPYNEQFF.

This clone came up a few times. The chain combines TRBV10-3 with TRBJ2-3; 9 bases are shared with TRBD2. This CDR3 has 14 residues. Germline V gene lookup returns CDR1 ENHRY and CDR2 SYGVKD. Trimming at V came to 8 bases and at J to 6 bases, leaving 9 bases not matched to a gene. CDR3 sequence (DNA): TGTGCCATCGCAAGGACTAGCGCCTCGGATACGCAGTATTTT. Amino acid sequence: CAIARTSASDTQYF.

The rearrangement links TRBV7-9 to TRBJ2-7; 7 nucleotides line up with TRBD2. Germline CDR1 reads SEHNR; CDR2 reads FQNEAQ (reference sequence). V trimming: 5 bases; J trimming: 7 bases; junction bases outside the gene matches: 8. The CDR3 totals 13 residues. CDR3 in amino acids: CASSTVAGDEQYF. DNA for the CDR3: TGTGCCAGCAGCACGGTCGCGGGAGATGAGCAGTACTTC.

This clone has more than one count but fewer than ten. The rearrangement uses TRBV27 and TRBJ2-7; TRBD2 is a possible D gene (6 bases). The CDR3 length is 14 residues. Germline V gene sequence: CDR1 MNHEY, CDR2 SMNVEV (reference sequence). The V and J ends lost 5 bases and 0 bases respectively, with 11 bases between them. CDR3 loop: CASSTGTLSYEQYF. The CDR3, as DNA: TGTGCCAGCAGTACTGGGACTCTCTCCTACGAGCAGTACTTC.

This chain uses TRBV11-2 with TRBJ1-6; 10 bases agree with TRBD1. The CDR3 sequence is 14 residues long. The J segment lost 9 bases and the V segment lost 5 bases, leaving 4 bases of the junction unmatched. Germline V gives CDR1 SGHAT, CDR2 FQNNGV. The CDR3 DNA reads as TGTGCCAGCAGCCCCCGGGACAGGGGTTCACCCCTCCACTTT. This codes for CASSPRDRGSPLHF.

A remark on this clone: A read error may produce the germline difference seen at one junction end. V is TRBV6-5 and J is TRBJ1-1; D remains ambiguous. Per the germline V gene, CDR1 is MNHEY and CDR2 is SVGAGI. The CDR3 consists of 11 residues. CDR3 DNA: TGTGCCAGCAGAAATGAAATGTGGGCTTTCTTC. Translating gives CASRNEMWAFF.

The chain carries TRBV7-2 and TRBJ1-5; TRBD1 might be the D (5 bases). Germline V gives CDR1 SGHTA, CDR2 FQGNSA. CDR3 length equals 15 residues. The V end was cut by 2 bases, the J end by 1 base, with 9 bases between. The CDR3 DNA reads TGTGCCAGCAGCTTACAGGGATCCAGCAATCAGCCCCAGCATTTT. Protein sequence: CASSLQGSSNQPQHF.

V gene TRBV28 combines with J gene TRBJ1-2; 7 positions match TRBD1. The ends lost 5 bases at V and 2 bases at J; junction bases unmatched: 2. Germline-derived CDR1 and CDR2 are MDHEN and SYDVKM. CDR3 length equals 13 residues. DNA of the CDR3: TGTGCCAGCAGTGCGACAGGGAACTATGGCTACACCTTC. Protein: CASSATGNYGYTF.

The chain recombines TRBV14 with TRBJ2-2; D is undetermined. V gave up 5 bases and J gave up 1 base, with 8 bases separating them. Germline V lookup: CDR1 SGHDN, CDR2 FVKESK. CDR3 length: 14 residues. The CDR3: CASSEKLNTGELFF. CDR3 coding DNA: TGTGCCAGCAGCGAAAAGCTGAACACCGGGGAGCTGTTTTTT.

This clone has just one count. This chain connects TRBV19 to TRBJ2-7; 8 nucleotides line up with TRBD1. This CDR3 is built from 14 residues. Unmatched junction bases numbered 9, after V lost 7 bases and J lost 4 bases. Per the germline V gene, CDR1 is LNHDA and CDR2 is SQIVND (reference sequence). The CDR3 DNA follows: TGTGCCAGTAAGGTACCAGGACAGGGATACGAGCAGTACTTC. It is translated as CASKVPGQGYEQYF.

The CDR3 DNA sequence: TGCGCCAGCAGTCAGCCCCATAGCGGGGGACGGCAGTTCTTC. It specifies CASSQPHSGGRQFF. This chain uses TRBV10-2 with TRBJ2-1; 9 bases line up with TRBD2. The V segment lost 5 bases and the J segment 12 bases; nucleotides outside the gene matches: 11. Germline loops: CDR1 WSHSY, CDR2 SAAADI. This CDR3 is built from 14 residues.

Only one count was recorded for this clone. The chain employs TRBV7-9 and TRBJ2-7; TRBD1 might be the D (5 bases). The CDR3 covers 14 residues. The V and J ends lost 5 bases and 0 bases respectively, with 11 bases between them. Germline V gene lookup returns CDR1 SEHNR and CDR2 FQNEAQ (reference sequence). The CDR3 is CASSNTGSSYEQYF. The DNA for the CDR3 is TGTGCCAGCAGCAACACAGGAAGCTCCTACGAGCAGTACTTC.